These 22 T cell receptor beta chains originate from one sample sequenced in a study of CD8+CD57+ T cells in acquired aplastic anemia. In patients chosen for sequencing, flow cytometry had shown CD8+CD57+ cell expansion. Profiling of TCR beta VDJ combinations and CDR3 sequences used genomic DNA as template. One entry per CDR3 protein results from TCRdb running MiXCR on the reads. Of about 170,000 distinct CDR3 sequences in the sample, 40% to 50% were seen once. Specimen: sorted CD4+, CD8+, or CD8+CD57+ T cells (not recorded which) from PBMCs. These receptors all stem from a human donor with aplastic anemia.

This clonotype was seen many times. The genes are TRBV7-9 and TRBJ2-3; no firm D call. V was clipped by 5 bases and J by 6 bases, with 9 bases between them. Germline CDR1 reads SEHNR; CDR2 reads FQNEAQ (reference sequence). The CDR3 runs 12 residues. CDR3 sequence (DNA): TGTGCCAGCAGCGTAGGGTGGGATACGCAGTATTTT. Translation gives CASSVGWDTQYF.

This clonotype has ten or more counts. J is TRBJ1-3 and V is TRBV9; a weak D match, TRBD1 (6 bases). V lost 0 bases to trimming and J lost 7 bases, with 17 bases between them. Germline V gives CDR1 SGDLS, CDR2 YYNGEE. The CDR3 covers 16 residues. DNA of the CDR3: TGTGCCAGCAGCGTAGGGGGTGGGACACCGGGTAACACCATATATTTT. It yields the protein CASSVGGGTPGNTIYF.

This clonotype was counted only a few times. The V call is TRBV24-1, the J call TRBJ2-1, with TRBD2 identical over 11 bases. The germline V gene has CDR1 KGHDR and CDR2 SFDVKD. The ends lost 3 bases at V and 7 bases at J; junction bases unmatched: 4. The CDR3 totals 15 residues. CDR3 DNA: TGTGCCACCAGTGATCCGGGACTAGCGGCAAATGAGCAGTTCTTC. As protein: CATSDPGLAANEQFF.

The V call is TRBV19, the J call TRBJ2-5; 7 bases agree with TRBD2. This CDR3 is 15 amino acids long. With 6 bases clipped from V and 2 bases from J, the junction kept 9 bases outside the gene matches. CDR1 is LNHDA and CDR2 is SQIVND in the germline V gene (reference sequence). The CDR3 here is CASSSARDYQETQYF. The DNA for the CDR3 is TGTGCCAGTAGCTCAGCTAGGGACTATCAAGAGACCCAGTACTTC.

This clonotype was counted ten times or more. The chain recombines TRBV6-1 with TRBJ2-5; 8 positions match TRBD2. This CDR3 has 13 residues. Trimming took 6 bases from V and 5 from J; bases not matched to a gene: 5. CDR1 and CDR2 from the germline V gene are MNHNS and SASEGT. The CDR3 bases are TGTGCCAGCAGGGGCCCGGGGGGGGAGACCCAGTACTTC. It encodes CASRGPGGETQYF.

Regarding this clonotype: An end of the junction differs from the germline gene, which may be a read error. This chain uses TRBV15 with TRBJ1-2; TRBD1 matches 7 bases. The germline gives CDR1 LNHNV, CDR2 YYDKDF (reference sequence). This CDR3 has 14 amino acids. For the CDR3, the DNA is TGTGCCAGCAGCAGTCAGGGGGTTGGCTATGGCTACACCTTC. As protein: CASSSQGVGYGYTF.

In this sample, this clonotype turned up many times. The J gene is TRBJ1-2, the V gene TRBV4-1; D possibly corresponds to TRBD1 (5 bases). CDR3 length equals 13 residues. The V gene lost 0 bases and the J gene lost 4 bases, with 6 bases spanning the gap. Germline V gene data show CDR1 as MGHRA and CDR2 as YSYEKL. CDR3 residues: CASSQDGGYGYTF. In DNA, the CDR3 is TGCGCCAGCAGCCAAGATGGGGGCTATGGCTACACCTTC.

V and J are TRBV13 and TRBJ2-7; TRBD1 or TRBD2 may be the D gene (6 bases each). CDR1 PRHDT and CDR2 FYEKMQ come from the germline V gene (reference sequence). The length of the CDR3 is 15 residues. Trimming removed 1 base at V and 5 bases at J, with 15 bases between. DNA for the CDR3: TGTGCCAGCAGCTTAGCGGGGGCCCGCGATAACGAGCAGTACTTC. This translates into CASSLAGARDNEQYF.

Of note for this clonotype: It may be a read error: a sequence one base away is much more abundant. In DNA, the CDR3 is TGTGCCGGCGGACAGGGGAACTACGAGCAGTACTTC. This translates into CAGGQGNYEQYF. The chain combines TRBV7-9 with TRBJ2-7, with 9 positions matching TRBD1. There are 12 residues in the CDR3. The ends lost 11 bases at V and 3 bases at J; junction bases unmatched: 5. Germline-derived CDR1 and CDR2 are SEHNR and FQNEAQ (reference sequence). The whole variable domain, filled in from reference TRBV7-9 and TRBJ2-7, reads DTGVSQNPRHKITKRGQNVTFRCDPISEHNRLYWYRQTLGQGPEFLTYFQNEAQLEKSRLLSDRFSAERPKGSFSTLEIQRTEQGDSAMYLCAGGQGNYEQYFGPGTRLTVT.

V is TRBV2 and J is TRBJ1-2; 9 bases are shared with TRBD1. The CDR3 spans 15 residues. After removal of 3 bases from V and 8 bases from J, the junction contained 10 bases not matched to a gene. From germline, CDR1 is SNHLY and CDR2 FYNNEI. The CDR3, as DNA: TGTGCCAGCAGTGATCTCAGACAGGGGGTCAGAGGCTACACCTTC. This codes for CASSDLRQGVRGYTF.

This clonotype showed up many times. This chain uses TRBV10-2 with TRBJ1-4; TRBD1 might be the D (6 bases). V lost 3 bases, J lost 11 bases, and 19 bases lay in between. Germline values: CDR1 WSHSY, CDR2 SAAADI. The CDR3 has 15 amino acids. The CDR3 loop reads CASSDKGGTLEKLFF. CDR3 DNA: TGCGCCAGCAGTGATAAGGGGGGAACCTTGGAGAAACTGTTTTTT.

This clonotype was counted only a few times. The J gene is TRBJ2-1, the V gene TRBV6-5; 16 bases match TRBD2. CDR3 length: 19 residues. The germline CDR1 and CDR2 sequences are MNHEY and SVGAGI. The V segment lost 5 bases and the J segment 1 base; nucleotides outside the gene matches: 8. The CDR3 spells CASSPSGLAGGPSYNEQFF. The CDR3, as DNA: TGTGCCAGCAGTCCCTCGGGACTAGCGGGGGGGCCGTCCTACAATGAGCAGTTCTTC.

The CDR3 DNA reads as TGTGCCAGCATTAAATCGGGGGGCACTGAAGCTTTCTTT. Amino acid sequence: CASIKSGGTEAFF. The rearrangement uses TRBV7-2 and TRBJ1-1; the D gene is possibly TRBD1 (5 bases). Germline CDR1 is SGHTA and CDR2 is FQGNSA. Trimming shortened V by 7 bases and J by 4 bases, and 13 bases separated the two germline ends. This CDR3 has 13 amino acids.

V and J are TRBV20-1 and TRBJ2-7, with a possible D match to TRBD2 (6 bases). Trimming stripped 0 bases from V and 1 base from J, with 16 bases between. This CDR3 is built from 16 residues. Germline V gene data show CDR1 as DFQATT and CDR2 as SNEGSKA (reference sequence). CDR3 coding DNA: TGCAGTGCTAGAGATCTTGTAGCAGGGAGGTCCTACGAGCAGTACTTC. Protein: CSARDLVAGRSYEQYF.

The V call is TRBV24-1, the J call TRBJ1-2, with D possibly being TRBD1 (5 bases). The CDR3 length is 14 residues. V was cut by 6 bases and J by 0 bases, with 10 bases left in between. Germline V gene sequence: CDR1 KGHDR, CDR2 SFDVKD. In DNA form, the CDR3 reads TGTGCCACCAGTCCAGGGCCTACTAACTATGGCTACACCTTC. Amino acid sequence: CATSPGPTNYGYTF.

In this sample, this clonotype turned up a few times. A read error is possible here, since a much larger clone lies one base away. The chain links TRBV20-1 to TRBJ1-1; possible D gene TRBD1, 5 bases. Germline V gene sequence: CDR1 DFQATT, CDR2 SNEGSKA (reference sequence). V was clipped by 0 bases and J by 0 bases, with 11 bases between them. The CDR3 length is 15 residues. The CDR3 DNA follows: TGCAGTGCTAGAGATGGGGGACTAATGAACACTGAAGCTTTCTTT. Its translation: CSARDGGLMNTEAFF.

The rearrangement links TRBV20-1 to TRBJ2-1; D unresolved. Trimming took 1 base from V and 1 from J, leaving 14 bases between them. From germline, CDR1 is DFQATT and CDR2 SNEGSKA (reference sequence). The CDR3 consists of 16 residues. The CDR3: CSARGGNPESYNEQFF. CDR3 DNA sequence: TGCAGTGCTAGAGGAGGTAACCCTGAGTCCTACAATGAGCAGTTCTTC.

The rearrangement links TRBV20-1 to TRBJ1-2; the D is unclear. V gave up 6 bases and J gave up 4 bases, with 15 bases separating them. The CDR3 runs to 13 residues. CDR1 is DFQATT, CDR2 SNEGSKA, per germline (reference sequence). The CDR3 DNA reads as TGCAGTGCATCGGACCTTCGGGGCTATGGCTACACCTTC. Translating it yields CSASDLRGYGYTF.

The chain joins TRBV27 to TRBJ2-5; D uncertain. This CDR3 spans 13 amino acids. Trimming cost V 2 bases and J 4 bases, with 8 bases left between them. CDR1 is MNHEY and CDR2 is SMNVEV in the germline V gene (reference sequence). The CDR3 DNA is TGTGCCAGCAGTTTAAAGGCACGAGAGACCCAGTACTTC. This gives the protein CASSLKARETQYF.

Concerning this clonotype itself: Sequence at one end of the junction differs from germline and may be a read error. The V and J genes are TRBV7-8 and TRBJ2-5; either TRBD1 or TRBD2 may fit D (5 bases each). CDR1 and CDR2 (germline): SGHVS, FQNEAQ. The CDR3 extends over 15 amino acids. This CDR3 reads CASSVAWGPQETQYF. CDR3 in DNA: TGTGCCAGCAGCGTAGCCTGGGGACCCCAAGAGACCCAGTACTTC.

The chain joins TRBV7-2 to TRBJ2-5; 8 bases match TRBD2. Trimming cost V 5 bases and J 4 bases; bases outside gene matches: 9. The V gene's germline CDR1 is SGHTA and CDR2 FQGNSA. The CDR3 spans 15 residues. The CDR3 nucleotides are TGTGCCAGCAGCCCAGCGGGGGACCGGGGAGAGACCCAGTACTTC. It specifies CASSPAGDRGETQYF.

The chain couples TRBV20-1 to TRBJ2-3; D remains unclear. CDR1 and CDR2 (germline): DFQATT, SNEGSKA (reference sequence). The CDR3 loop spans 12 amino acids. CDR3 in DNA: TGCGCCCTCCGGGCCATCACAGATACGCAGTATTTT. Encoded protein: CALRAITDTQYF.